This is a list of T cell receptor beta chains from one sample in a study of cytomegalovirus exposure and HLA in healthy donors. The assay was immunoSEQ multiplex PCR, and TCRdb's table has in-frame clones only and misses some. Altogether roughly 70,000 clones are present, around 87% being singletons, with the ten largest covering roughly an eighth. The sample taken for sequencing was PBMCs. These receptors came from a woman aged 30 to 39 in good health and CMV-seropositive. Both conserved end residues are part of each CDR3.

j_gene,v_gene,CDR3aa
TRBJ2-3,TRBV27,CASRTGRAMENTDTQYF
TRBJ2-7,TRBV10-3,CAISAGLADREQYF
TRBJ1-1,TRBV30,CAWSVLGGATEAFF
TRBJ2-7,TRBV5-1,CASSFTPSYEQYF
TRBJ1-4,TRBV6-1,CASSSSGGGEKLFF
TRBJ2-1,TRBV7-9,CASSSPPGLAHNEQFF
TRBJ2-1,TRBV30,CAWRSGLPYNEQFF
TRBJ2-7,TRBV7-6,CASSLRSTYEQYF
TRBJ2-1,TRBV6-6,CASSFGTRVYEQFF
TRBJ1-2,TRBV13,CASSLGLTGLGYTF
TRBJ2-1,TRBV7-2,CASSKTSGPYNEQFF
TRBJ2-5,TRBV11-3,CASSLGLAEETQYF
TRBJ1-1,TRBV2,CASRQPPRYNQGVEAFF
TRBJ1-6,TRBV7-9,CASSLDNSPLHF
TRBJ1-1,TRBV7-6,CASSLGRNTEAFF
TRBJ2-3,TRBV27,CASRSPTNPHSTDTQYF
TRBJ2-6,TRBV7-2,CASSLPRYSGANVLTF
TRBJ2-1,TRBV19,CASIGTANEQFF
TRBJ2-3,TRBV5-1,CASKPDSTTDTQYF
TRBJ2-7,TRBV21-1,CASSKNGGGLAGGRNEQYF
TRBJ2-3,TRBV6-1,CASSELRETSGTDTQYF
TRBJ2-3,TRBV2,CASKRGTDTQYF
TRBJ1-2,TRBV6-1,CASSRTGVPINGYTF
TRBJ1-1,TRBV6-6,CASRTDRGRTEAFF
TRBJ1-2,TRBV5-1,CASSPGQDNYGYTF
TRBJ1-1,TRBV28,CASSLKLNWRVNTEAFF
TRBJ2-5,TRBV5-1,CASSLGRTSGSPQETQYF
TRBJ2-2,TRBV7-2,CASSPGRGELFF
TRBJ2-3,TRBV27,CASSLEGLAADTQYF
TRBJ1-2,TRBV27,CASSPVTGFYGYTF
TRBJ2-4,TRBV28,CASRPGLSGIQYF
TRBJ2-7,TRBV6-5,CASSYSRYEQYF
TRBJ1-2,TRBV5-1,CASSKTWDSLYGYTF
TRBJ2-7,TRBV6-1,CASSGTSGYEQYF
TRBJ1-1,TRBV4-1,CASSQDLLLRENTEAFF
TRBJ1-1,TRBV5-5,CASSFTVGQLGASTEAFF
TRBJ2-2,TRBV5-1,CASSLIWTGRTGGLFF
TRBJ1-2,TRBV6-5,CASSHGDSYYGYTF
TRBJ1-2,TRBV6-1,CASSGQRFYGYTF
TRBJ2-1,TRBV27,CASSPYGQVHNEQFF
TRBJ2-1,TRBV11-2,CASSGLAGGTSTINEQFF
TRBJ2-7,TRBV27,CASSSSPRTGRSSYEQYF
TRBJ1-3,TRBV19,CASSIGGQGTSGNTIYF
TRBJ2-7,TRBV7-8,CASSLLAEYEQYF
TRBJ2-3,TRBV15,CATSRGTRTDTQYF
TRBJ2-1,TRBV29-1,CSVDASGYNEQFF
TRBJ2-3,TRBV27,CASSLGGLAGTDTQYF
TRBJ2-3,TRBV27,CASSTRTDTDTQYF
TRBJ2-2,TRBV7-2,CASSLRVAGAGELFF
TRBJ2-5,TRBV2,CASSEAGLGQGPGGETQYF
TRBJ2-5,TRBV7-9,CASSLGPGQGASWETQYF
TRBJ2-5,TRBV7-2,CASSLGLASGYQETQYF
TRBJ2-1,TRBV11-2,CASSLGGPVASEQFF
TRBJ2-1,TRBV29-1,CSVGGSYNEQFF
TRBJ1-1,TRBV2,CAGLTGPDEAFF